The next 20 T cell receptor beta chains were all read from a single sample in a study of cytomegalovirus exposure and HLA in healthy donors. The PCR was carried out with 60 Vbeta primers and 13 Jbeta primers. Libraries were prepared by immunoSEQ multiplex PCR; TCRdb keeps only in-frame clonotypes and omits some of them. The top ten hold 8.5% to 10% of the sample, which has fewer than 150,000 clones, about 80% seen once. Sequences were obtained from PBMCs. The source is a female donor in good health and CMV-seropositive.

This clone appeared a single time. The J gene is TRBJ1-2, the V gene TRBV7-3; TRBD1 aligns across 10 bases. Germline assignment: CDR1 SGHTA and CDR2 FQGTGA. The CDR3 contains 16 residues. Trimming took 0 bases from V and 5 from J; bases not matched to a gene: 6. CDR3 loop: CASSLTTGGLPYGYTF. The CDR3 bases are TGTGCCAGCAGCTTAACGACAGGGGGCTTACCTTATGGCTACACCTTC. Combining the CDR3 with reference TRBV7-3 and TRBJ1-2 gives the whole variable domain GAGVSQTPSNKVTEKGKYVELRCDPISGHTALYWYRQSLGQGPEFLIYFQGTGAADDSGLPNDRFFAVRPEGSVSTLKIQRTERGDSAVYLCASSLTTGGLPYGYTFGSGTRLTVV.

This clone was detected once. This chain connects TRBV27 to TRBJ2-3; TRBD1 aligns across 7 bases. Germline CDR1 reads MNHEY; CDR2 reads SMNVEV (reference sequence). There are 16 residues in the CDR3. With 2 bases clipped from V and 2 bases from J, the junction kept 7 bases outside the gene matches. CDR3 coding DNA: TGTGCCAGCAGTTTAGGGGGACAGCGACACACAGATACGCAGTATTTT. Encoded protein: CASSLGGQRHTDTQYF.

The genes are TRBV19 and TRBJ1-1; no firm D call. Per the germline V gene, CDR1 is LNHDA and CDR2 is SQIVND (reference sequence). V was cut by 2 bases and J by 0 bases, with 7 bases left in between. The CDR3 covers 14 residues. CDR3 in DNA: TGTGCCAGTAGTATACCCAGGATGAACACTGAAGCTTTCTTT. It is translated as CASSIPRMNTEAFF. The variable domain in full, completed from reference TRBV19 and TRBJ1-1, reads DGGITQSPKYLFRKEGQNVTLSCEQNLNHDAMYWYRQDPGQGLRLIYYSQIVNDFQKGDIAEGYSVSREKKESFPLTVTSAQKNPTAFYLCASSIPRMNTEAFFGQGTRLTVV.

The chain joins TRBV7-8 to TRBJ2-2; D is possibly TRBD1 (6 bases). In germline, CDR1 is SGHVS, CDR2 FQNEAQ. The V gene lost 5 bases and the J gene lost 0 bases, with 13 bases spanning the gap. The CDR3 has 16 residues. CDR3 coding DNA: TGTGCCAGCAGCGCCTACAGGGTAGCGAACACCGGGGAGCTGTTTTTT. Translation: CASSAYRVANTGELFF.

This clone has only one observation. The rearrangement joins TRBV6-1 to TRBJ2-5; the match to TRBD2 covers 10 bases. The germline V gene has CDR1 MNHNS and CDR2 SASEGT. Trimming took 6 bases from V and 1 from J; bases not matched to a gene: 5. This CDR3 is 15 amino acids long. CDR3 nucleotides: TGTGCCAGCAGGGGACTAGCGTTCTTCCAAGAGACCCAGTACTTC. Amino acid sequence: CASRGLAFFQETQYF.

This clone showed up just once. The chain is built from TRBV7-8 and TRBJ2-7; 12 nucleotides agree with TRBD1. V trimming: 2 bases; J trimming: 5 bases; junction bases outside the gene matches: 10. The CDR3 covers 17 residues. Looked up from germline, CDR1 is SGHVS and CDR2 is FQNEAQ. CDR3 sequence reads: CASSLRSSGQGAHEQYF. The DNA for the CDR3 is TGTGCCAGCAGCTTAAGAAGTTCGGGACAGGGGGCACACGAGCAGTACTTC.

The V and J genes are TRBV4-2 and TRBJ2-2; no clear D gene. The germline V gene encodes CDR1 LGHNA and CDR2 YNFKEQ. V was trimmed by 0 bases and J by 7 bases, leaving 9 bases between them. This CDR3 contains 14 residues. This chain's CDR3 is CASSQEALVGELFF. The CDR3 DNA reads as TGTGCCAGCAGCCAAGAGGCTCTAGTCGGGGAGCTGTTTTTT.

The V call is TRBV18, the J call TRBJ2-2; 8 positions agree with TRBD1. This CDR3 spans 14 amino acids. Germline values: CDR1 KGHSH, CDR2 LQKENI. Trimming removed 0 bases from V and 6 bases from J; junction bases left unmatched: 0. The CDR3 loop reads CASSPPQGAGELFF. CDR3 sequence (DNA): TGTGCCAGCTCACCACCACAGGGGGCCGGGGAGCTGTTTTTT. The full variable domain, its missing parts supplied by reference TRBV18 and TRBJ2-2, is NAGVMQNPRHLVRRRGQEARLRCSPMKGHSHVYWYRQLPEEGLKFMVYLQKENIIDESGMPKERFSAEFPKEGPSILRIQQVVRGDSAAYFCASSPPQGAGELFFGEGSRLTVL.

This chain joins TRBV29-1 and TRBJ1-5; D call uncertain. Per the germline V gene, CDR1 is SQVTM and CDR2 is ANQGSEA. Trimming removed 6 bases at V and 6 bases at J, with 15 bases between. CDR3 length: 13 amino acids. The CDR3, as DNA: TGCAGCGTATCAAATTTTGTCGGTCAGCCCCAGCATTTT. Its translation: CSVSNFVGQPQHF.

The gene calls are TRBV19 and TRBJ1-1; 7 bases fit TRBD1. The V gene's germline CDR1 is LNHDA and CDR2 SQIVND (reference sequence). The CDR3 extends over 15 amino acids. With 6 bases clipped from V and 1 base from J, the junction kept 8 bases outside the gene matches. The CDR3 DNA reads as TGTGCCAGTAGCCTACAGGGGACTTGGAACACTGAAGCTTTCTTT. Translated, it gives CASSLQGTWNTEAFF.

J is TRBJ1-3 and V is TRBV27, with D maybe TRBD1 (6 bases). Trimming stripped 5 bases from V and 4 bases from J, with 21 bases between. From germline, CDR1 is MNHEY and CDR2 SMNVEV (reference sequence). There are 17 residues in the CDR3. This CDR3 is CASSPLSRGARGNTIYF. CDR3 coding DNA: TGTGCCAGCAGTCCCTTGTCCCGGGGGGCGCGAGGAAACACCATATATTTT.

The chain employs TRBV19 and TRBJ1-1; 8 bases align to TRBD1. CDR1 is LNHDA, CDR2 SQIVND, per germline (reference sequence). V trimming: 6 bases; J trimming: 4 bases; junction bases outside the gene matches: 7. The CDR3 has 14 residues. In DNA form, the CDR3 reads TGTGCCAGTAGGTTTCAGGGGGCGGGCACTGAAGCTTTCTTT. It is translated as CASRFQGAGTEAFF.

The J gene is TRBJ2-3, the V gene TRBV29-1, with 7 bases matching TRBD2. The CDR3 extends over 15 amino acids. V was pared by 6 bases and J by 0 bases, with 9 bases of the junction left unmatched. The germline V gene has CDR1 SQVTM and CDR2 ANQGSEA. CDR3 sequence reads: CSVVGGRSSTDTQYF. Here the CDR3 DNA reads TGCAGCGTAGTGGGGGGGAGATCTAGCACAGATACGCAGTATTTT.

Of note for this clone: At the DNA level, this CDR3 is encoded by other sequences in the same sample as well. The CDR3 nucleotides are TGTGCCAGCAGTGAAGCGGGGGGACGGGAGACCCAGTACTTC. Residues: CASSEAGGRETQYF. The chain couples TRBV6-1 to TRBJ2-5; maybe TRBD2 (6 bases). Germline V lookup: CDR1 MNHNS, CDR2 SASEGT. V lost 0 bases and J 5 bases, leaving 10 bases between the germline ends. The CDR3 consists of 14 residues.

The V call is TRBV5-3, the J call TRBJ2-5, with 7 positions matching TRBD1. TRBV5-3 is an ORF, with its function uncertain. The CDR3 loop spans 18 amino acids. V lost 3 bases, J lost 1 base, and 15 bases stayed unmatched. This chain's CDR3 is CARSSAPGRGGPQETQYF. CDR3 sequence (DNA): TGTGCCAGAAGCTCCGCCCCGGGGAGAGGGGGCCCCCAAGAGACCCAGTACTTC.

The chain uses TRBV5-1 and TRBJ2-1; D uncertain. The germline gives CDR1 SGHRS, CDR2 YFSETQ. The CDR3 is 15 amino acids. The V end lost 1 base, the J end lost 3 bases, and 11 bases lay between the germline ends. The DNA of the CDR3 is TGCGCCAGCAGCTTGATGACAACCTTCTACAATGAGCAGTTCTTC. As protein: CASSLMTTFYNEQFF. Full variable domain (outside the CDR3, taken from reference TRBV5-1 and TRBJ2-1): KAGVTQTPRYLIKTRGQQVTLSCSPISGHRSVSWYQQTPGQGLQFLFEYFSETQRNKGNFPGRFSGRQFSNSRSEMNVSTLELGDSALYLCASSLMTTFYNEQFFGPGTRLTVL.

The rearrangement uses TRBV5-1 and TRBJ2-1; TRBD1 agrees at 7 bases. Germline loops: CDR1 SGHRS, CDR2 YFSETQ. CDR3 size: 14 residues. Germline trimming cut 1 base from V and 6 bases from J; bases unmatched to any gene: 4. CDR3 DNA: TGCGCCAGCAGCTTGATGGACAGGTCCAATGAGCAGTTCTTC. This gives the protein CASSLMDRSNEQFF.

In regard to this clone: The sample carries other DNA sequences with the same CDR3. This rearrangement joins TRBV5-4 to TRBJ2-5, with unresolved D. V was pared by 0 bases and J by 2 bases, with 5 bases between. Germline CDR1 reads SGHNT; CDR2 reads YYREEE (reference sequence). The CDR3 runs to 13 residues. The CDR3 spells CASSLGQQETQYF. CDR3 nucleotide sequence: TGTGCCAGCAGCTTGGGGCAGCAAGAGACCCAGTACTTC.

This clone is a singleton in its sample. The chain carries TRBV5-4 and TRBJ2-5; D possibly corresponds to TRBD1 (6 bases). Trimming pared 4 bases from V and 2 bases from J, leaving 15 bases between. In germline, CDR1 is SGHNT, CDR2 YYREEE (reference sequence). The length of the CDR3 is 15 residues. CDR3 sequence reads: CASSDATGPQETQYF. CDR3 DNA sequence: TGTGCCAGCAGCGACGCGACAGGCCCTCAAGAGACCCAGTACTTC.

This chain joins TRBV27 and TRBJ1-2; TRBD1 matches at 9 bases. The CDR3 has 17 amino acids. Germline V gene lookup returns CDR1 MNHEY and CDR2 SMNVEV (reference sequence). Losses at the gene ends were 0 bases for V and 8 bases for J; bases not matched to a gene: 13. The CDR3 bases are TGTGCCAGCAGTTTATCGATGGGACAGGGCGGTTTCTGGGGCTACACCTTC. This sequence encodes CASSLSMGQGGFWGYTF.